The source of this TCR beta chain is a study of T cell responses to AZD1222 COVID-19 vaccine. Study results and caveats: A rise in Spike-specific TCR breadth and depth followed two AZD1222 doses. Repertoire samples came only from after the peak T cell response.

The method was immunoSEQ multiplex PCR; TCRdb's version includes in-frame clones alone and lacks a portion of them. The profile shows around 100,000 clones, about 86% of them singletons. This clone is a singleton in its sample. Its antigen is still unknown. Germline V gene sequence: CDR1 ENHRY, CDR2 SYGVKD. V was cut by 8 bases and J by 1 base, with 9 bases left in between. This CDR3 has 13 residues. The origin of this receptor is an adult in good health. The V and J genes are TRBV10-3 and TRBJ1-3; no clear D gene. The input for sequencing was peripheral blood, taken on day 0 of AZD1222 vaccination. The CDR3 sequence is CAISIHSGNTIYF. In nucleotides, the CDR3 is TGTGCCATCTCTATTCATTCTGGAAACACCATATATTTT.